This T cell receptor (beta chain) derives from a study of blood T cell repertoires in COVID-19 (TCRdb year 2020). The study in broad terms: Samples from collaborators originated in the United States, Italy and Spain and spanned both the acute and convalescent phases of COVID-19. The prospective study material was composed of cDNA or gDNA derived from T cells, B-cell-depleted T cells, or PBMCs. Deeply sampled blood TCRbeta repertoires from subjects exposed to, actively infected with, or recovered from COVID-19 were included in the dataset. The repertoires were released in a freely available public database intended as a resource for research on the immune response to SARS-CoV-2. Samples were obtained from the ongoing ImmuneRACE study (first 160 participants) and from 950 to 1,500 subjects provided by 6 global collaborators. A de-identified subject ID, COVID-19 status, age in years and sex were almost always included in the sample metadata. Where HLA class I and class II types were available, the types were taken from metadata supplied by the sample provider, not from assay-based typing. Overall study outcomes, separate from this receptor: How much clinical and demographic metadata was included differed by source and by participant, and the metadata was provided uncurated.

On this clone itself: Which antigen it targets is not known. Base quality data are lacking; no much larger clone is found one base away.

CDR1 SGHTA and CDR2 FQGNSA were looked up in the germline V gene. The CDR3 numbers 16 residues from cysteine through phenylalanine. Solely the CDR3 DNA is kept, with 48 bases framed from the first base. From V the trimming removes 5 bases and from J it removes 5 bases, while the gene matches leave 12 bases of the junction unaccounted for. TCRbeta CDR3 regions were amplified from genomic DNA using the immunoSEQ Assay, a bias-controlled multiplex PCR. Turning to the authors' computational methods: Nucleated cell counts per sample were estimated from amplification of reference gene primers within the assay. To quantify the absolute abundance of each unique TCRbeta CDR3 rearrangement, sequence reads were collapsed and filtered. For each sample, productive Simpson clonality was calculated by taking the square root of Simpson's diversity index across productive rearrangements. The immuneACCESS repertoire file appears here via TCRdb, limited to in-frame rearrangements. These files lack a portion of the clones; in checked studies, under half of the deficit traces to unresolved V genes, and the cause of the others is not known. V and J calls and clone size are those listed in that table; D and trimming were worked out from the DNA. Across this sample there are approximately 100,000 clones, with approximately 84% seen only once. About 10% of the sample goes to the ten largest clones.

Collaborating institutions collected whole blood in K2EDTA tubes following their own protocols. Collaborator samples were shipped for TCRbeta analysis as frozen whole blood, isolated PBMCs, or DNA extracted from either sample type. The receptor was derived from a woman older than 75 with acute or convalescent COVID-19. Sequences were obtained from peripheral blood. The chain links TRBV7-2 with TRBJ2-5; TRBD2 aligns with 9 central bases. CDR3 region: CASSPVRGGGVETQYF. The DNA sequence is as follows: TGTGCCAGCAGCCCCGTTCGCGGCGGGGGGGTTGAGACCCAGTACTTC.